This T cell receptor beta chain was captured by sequencing in a study of CD8 T cells in ankylosing spondylitis. A remark on this clonotype: The antigen remains unidentified.

Quantitative 5'-RACE with molecular barcodes generated TCR beta libraries. TCRdb analysed the 5' RACE reads with MiXCR anew, one entry per CDR3 protein. The sample contains roughly 400,000 distinct CDR3 sequences, 20% to 25% of which appear only once. Trimming took 0 bases from V and 8 from J; bases not matched to a gene: 13. Germline-derived CDR1 and CDR2 are DFQATT and SNEGSKA (reference sequence). The CDR3 loop spans 18 amino acids. Whole-study findings and limits: Peripheral blood held disease-linked clones only at relatively low frequency, and these were CD8+. Within matched ankylosing spondylitis synovial fluid, disease-linked clones were reportedly significantly enriched. A motif in TCR beta, a set of roughly eight highly homologous variants, appeared characteristic of ankylosing spondylitis blood.

The TCR originated in a male donor with ankylosing spondylitis. The chain combines TRBV20-1 with TRBJ2-3; 14 positions agree with TRBD2. The sequenced sample consisted of blood, either unsorted or a sorted T cell fraction (not recorded which). The DNA of the CDR3 is TGCAGTGCTAGAGATCGAAAGACTAGCGGGAGGGCCGACGCTACGCAGTATTTT. It translates to CSARDRKTSGRADATQYF.